This TCR beta chain came from a study of CD8 T cells in ankylosing spondylitis. Study results and caveats: Earlier literature documents some of the motif variants in reactive arthritis synovial fluid and blood. Ankylosing spondylitis blood appeared to carry a characteristic TCR beta motif of 7 or 8 highly homologous variants. From matched ankylosing spondylitis synovial fluid, disease-linked clones were reportedly recovered at significantly enriched levels.

This CDR3 comprises 14 residues. The trim removed 7 bases at V and 4 bases at J, leaving 5 bases unmatched. Germline V lookup: CDR1 SQVTM, CDR2 ANQGSEA. Quantitative 5'-RACE with molecular barcodes produced the TCR beta libraries. Using its own MiXCR run on the 5' RACE reads, TCRdb lists one record per CDR3 protein. Among 300,000 to 400,000 distinct CDR3 sequences listed, around 20% were seen once. This clonotype was recorded only once. As yet, its antigen is unknown. This sequence joins TRBV29-1 and TRBJ2-6, with 9 positions matching TRBD1. Sequenced material: blood, either unsorted or a sorted T cell fraction (not recorded which). The sequence was collected from a male donor with ankylosing spondylitis or in good health (not recorded which). The CDR3 reads CSAQGARGANVLTF. For the CDR3, the DNA is TGCAGCGCACAGGGGGCGCGGGGGGCCAACGTCCTGACTTTC.